The TCR beta chain described here comes from a study of shared clonotypes between healthy human individuals. Study-wide background: A donor's plate count was three for CD4 naive and three for CD4 memory; CD8 naive had two and CD8 memory one.

CD45RO-negative, CCR7-positively selected cells formed the naive CD8 fraction, excluding terminally differentiated effector memory CD45RA+ cells. For this clone: Its antigen is currently unknown.

Germline trimming cut 3 bases from V and 6 bases from J; bases unmatched to any gene: 0. CDR3 length: 13 amino acids. Per the germline V gene, CDR1 is MNHEY and CDR2 is SMNVEV (reference sequence). Study-level findings and limits: The sampled material consisted only of blood, and tissue repertoires are likely to differ.

Each sorted subset replicate got 200 ng genomic DNA, roughly 30,000 genomes. Method: immunoSEQ multiplex PCR; TCRdb's copy keeps in-frame clones and lacks some. The table has about 580,000 clones, roughly 98% seen once. Sequencing used naive CD8+ T cells sorted from blood. This TCR was sampled from a man aged 30 to 39 in good health. The chain recombines TRBV27 with TRBJ2-1, with 9 bases fitting TRBD1. CDR3 protein: CASSLDRGNEQFF. The CDR3, as DNA: TGTGCCAGCAGTTTGGACAGGGGCAATGAGCAGTTCTTC.